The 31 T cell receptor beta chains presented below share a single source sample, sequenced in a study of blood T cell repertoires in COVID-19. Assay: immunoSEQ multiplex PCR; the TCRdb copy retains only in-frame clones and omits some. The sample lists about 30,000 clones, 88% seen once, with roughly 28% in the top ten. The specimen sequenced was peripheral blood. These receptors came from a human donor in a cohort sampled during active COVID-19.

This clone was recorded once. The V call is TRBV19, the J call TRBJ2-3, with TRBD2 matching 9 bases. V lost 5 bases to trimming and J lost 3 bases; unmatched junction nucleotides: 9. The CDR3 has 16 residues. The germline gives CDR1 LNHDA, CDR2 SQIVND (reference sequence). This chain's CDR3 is CASSVVSGGSTDTQYF. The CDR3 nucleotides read TGTGCCAGTAGTGTTGTTAGCGGGGGATCAACAGATACGCAGTATTTT.

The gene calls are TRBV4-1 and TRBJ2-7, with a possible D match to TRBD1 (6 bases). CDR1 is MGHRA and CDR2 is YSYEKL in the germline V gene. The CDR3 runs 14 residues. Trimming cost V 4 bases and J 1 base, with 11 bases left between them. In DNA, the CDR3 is TGCGCCAGCAGCCCACGGACAGATTCCTACGAGCAGTACTTC. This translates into CASSPRTDSYEQYF.

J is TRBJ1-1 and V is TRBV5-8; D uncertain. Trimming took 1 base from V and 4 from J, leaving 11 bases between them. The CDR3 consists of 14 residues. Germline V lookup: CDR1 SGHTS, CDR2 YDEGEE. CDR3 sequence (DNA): TGTGCCAGCAGCTTGTACGGGGAGAGCACTGAAGCTTTCTTT. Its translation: CASSLYGESTEAFF.

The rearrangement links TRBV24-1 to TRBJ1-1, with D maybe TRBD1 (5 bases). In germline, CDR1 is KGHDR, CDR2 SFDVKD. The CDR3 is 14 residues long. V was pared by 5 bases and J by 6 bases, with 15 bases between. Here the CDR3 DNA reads TGTGCCACCAGTGTGAGGCAGGGCAAACCTGAAGCTTTCTTT. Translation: CATSVRQGKPEAFF.

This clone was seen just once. Written as DNA, the CDR3 is TGTGCCAGCAGCCCCTGGACAGGGCTCAATGAGCAGTTCTTC. As protein: CASSPWTGLNEQFF. The rearrangement joins TRBV5-4 to TRBJ2-1; the match to TRBD1 covers 8 bases. The V gene's germline CDR1 is SGHNT and CDR2 YYREEE (reference sequence). This CDR3 region has 14 residues. With V trimmed by 4 bases and J by 6 bases, 6 bases remained unmatched.

The CDR3 DNA is TGTGCCTGGAGTCGGGACAGGGCGAGGGGTGGAGGCTACACCTTC. Encoded protein: CAWSRDRARGGGYTF. This chain uses TRBV30 with TRBJ1-2, with 9 nucleotides matching TRBD1. This CDR3 has 15 amino acids. Germline V gene sequence: CDR1 GTSNPN, CDR2 SVGIG (reference sequence). V was pared by 2 bases and J by 8 bases, with 12 bases of the junction left unmatched.

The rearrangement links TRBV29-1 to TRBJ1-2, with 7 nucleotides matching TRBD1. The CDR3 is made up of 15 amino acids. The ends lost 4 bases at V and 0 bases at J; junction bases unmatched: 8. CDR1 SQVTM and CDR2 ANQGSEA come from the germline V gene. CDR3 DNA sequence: TGCAGCGTTGGGCCGGACAGGAGATCTAACTATGGCTACACCTTC. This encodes CSVGPDRRSNYGYTF.

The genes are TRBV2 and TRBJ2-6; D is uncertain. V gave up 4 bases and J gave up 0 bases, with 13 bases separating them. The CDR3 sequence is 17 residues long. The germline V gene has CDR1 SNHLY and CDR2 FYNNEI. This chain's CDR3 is CASSGHLNPSGANVLTF. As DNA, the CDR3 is TGTGCCAGCAGTGGACACTTAAACCCCTCTGGGGCCAACGTCCTGACTTTC.

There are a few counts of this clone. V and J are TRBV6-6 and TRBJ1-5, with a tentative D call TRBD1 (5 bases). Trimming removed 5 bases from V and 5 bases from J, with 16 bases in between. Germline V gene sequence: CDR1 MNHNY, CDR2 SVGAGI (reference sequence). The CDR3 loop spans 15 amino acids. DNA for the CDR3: TGTGCCAGCAGTGCATTGGGAGGGGATGATCAGCCCCAGCATTTT. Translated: CASSALGGDDQPQHF.

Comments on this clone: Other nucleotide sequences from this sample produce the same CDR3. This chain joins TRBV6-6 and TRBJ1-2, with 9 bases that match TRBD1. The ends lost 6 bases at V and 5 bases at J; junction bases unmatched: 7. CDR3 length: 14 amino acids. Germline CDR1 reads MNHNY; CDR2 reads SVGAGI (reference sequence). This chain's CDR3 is CASSRDRAFYGYTF. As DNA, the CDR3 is TGTGCCAGCAGCCGGGACAGGGCCTTTTATGGCTACACCTTC.

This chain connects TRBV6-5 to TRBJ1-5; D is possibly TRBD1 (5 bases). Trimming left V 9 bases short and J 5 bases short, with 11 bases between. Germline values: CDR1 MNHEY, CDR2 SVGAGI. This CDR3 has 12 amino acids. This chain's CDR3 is CASGTSHQPQHF. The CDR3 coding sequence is TGTGCCAGTGGGACTTCGCATCAGCCCCAGCATTTT.

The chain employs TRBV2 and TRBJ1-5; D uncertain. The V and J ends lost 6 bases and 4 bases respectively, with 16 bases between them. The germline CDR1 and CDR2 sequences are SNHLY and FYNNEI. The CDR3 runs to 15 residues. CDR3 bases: TGTGCCAGCAGACCTTTGGCTCCTAGTAATCAGCCCCAGCATTTT. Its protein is CASRPLAPSNQPQHF.

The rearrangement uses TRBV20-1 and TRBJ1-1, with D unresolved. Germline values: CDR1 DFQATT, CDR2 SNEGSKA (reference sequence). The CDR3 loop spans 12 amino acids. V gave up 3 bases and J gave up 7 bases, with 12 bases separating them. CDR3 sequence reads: CSASGRRGEAFF. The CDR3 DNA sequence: TGCAGTGCTAGTGGCAGGCGGGGTGAAGCTTTCTTT.

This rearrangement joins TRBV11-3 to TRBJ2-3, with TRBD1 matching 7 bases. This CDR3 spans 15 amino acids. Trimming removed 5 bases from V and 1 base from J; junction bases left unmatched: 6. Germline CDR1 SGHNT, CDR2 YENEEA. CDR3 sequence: CASSRDSGGTDTQYF. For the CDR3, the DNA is TGTGCCAGCAGCCGGGACAGCGGTGGCACAGATACGCAGTATTTT.

CDR3 nucleotides: TGTGCCAGCAGCTTGGATCTGCGGGACCCCGGGGCGTATGGCTACACCTTC. It is translated as CASSLDLRDPGAYGYTF. The chain joins TRBV5-4 to TRBJ1-2, with D possibly TRBD1 on 5 matching bases. The CDR3 consists of 17 residues. Germline V gives CDR1 SGHNT, CDR2 YYREEE (reference sequence). Trimming removed 0 bases at V and 5 bases at J, with 20 bases between.

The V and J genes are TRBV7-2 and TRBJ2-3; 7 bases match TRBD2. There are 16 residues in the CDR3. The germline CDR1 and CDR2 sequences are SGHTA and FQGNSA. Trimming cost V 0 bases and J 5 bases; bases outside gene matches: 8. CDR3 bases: TGTGCCAGCAGCTTAGCGGGTCTAGCGGCCAGAGATACGCAGTATTTT. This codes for CASSLAGLAARDTQYF.

CDR3 loop: CASSLDLAGAKETQYF. CDR3 DNA: TGTGCCAGCAGCTTAGATCTAGCGGGGGCCAAAGAGACCCAGTACTTC. The chain has TRBV7-9 and TRBJ2-5; TRBD2 matches at 10 bases. This CDR3 has 16 residues. CDR1 and CDR2 (germline): SEHNR, FQNEAQ (reference sequence). V lost 1 base, J lost 3 bases, and 5 bases stayed unmatched.

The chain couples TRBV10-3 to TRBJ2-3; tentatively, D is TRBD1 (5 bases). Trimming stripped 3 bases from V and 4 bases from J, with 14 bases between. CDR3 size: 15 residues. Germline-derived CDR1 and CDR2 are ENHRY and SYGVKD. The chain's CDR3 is CAISDQGVVADTQYF. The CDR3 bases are TGTGCCATCAGTGACCAAGGGGTAGTGGCAGATACGCAGTATTTT.

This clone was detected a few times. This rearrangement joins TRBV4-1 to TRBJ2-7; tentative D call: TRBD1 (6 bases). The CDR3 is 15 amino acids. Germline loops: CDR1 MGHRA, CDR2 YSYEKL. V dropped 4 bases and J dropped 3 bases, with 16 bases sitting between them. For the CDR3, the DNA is TGCGCCAGCAGCCCCCGGCCAGGGGCATACTACGAGCAGTACTTC. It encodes CASSPRPGAYYEQYF.

CDR3 region: CASSPHPSGTRYF. The CDR3 DNA sequence: TGTGCCAGCAGCCCCCACCCCTCGGGGACACGGTACTTC. This chain connects TRBV14 to TRBJ2-7, with D possibly being TRBD1 (6 bases). CDR1 SGHDN and CDR2 FVKESK come from the germline V gene. With 4 bases removed from V and 12 bases from J, the gap between germline ends came to 19 bases. This CDR3 has 13 amino acids.

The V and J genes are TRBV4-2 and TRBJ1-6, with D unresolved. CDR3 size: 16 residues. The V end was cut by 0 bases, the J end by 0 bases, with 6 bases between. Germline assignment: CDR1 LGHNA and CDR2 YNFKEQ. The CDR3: CASSQDLSSYNSPLHF. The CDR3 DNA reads TGTGCCAGCAGCCAAGACCTGAGCTCCTATAATTCACCCCTCCACTTT.

Written as DNA, the CDR3 is TGTGCCAGCAGTGAGGTAGGGGGATTAAGGCCCCAGCATTTT. Translation: CASSEVGGLRPQHF. J is TRBJ1-5 and V is TRBV6-1; D is perhaps TRBD1 (6 bases). V gave up 3 bases and J gave up 9 bases, with 15 bases separating them. This CDR3 contains 14 residues. CDR1 MNHNS and CDR2 SASEGT come from the germline V gene.

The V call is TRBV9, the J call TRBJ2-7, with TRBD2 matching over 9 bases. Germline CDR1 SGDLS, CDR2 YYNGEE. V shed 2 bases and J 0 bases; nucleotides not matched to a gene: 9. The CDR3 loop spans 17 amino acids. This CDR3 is CASSVGLGGGASYEQYF. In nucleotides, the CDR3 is TGTGCCAGCAGCGTCGGGCTTGGCGGGGGGGCCTCCTACGAGCAGTACTTC.

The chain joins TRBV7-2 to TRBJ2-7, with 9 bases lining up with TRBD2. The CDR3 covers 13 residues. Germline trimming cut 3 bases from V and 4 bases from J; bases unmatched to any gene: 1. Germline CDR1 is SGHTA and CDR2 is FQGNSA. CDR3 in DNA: TGTGCCAGCAGCTTGGGACTAGCTTACGAGCAGTACTTC. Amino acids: CASSLGLAYEQYF. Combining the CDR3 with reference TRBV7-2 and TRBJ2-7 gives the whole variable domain GAGVSQSPSNKVTEKGKDVELRCDPISGHTALYWYRQSLGQGLEFLIYFQGNSAPDKSGLPSDRFSAERTGGSVSTLTIQRTQQEDSAVYLCASSLGLAYEQYFGPGTRLTVT.

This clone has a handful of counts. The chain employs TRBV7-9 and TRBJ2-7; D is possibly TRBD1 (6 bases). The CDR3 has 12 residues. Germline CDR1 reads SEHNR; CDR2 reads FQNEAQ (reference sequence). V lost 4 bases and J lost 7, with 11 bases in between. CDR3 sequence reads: CASSWQQGEQYF. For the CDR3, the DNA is TGTGCCAGCAGCTGGCAACAGGGTGAGCAGTACTTC.

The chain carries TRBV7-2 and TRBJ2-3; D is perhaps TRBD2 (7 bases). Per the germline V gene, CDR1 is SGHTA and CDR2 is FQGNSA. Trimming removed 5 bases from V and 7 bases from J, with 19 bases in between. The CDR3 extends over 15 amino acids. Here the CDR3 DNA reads TGTGCCAGCAGCGTATCGCGGGGGCCCCAAAATACGCAGTATTTT. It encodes CASSVSRGPQNTQYF.

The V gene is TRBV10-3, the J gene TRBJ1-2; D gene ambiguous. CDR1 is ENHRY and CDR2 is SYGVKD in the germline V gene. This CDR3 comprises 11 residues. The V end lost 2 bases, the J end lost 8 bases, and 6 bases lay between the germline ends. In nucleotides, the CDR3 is TGTGCCATCAGTGAGGAGGGCGGCTACACCTTC. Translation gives CAISEEGGYTF.

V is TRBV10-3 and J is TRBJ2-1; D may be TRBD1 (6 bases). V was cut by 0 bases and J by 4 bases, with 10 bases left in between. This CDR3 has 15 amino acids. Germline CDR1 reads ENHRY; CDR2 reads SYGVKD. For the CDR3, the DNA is TGTGCCATCAGTGAGTCGCAGGGGTCATACAATGAGCAGTTCTTC. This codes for CAISESQGSYNEQFF.

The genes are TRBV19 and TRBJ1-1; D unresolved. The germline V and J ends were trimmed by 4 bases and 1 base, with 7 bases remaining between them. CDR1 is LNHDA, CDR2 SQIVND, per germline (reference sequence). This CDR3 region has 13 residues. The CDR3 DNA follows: TGTGCCAGTAGTAGACTGCAGAACACTGAAGCTTTCTTT. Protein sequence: CASSRLQNTEAFF.

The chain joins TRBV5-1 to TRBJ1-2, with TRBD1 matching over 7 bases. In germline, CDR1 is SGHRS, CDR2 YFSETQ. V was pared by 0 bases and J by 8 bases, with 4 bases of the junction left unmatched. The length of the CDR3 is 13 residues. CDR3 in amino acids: CASSLGQGNGYTF. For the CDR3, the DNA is TGCGCCAGCAGCTTGGGACAGGGTAACGGCTACACCTTC.

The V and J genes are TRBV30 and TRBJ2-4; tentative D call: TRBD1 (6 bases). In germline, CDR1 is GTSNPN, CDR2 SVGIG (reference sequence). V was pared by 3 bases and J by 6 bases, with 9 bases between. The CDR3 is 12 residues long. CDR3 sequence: CAWRGRGNIQYF. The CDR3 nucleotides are TGTGCCTGGAGGGGCAGGGGAAACATTCAGTACTTC.